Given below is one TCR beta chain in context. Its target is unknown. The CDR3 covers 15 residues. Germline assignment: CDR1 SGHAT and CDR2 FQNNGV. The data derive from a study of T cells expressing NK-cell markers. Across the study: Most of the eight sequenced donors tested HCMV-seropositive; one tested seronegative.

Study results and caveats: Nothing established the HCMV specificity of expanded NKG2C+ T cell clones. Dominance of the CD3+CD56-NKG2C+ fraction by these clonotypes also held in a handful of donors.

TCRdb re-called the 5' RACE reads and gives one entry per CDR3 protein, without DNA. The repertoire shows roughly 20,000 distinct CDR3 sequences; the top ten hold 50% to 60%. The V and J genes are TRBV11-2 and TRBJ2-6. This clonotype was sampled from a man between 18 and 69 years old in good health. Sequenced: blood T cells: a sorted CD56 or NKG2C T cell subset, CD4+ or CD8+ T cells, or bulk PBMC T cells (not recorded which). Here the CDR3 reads CASSLEGSGANVLTF.